The 15 T cell receptor beta chains in this list originate from one sample, sequenced in a study of neoadjuvant anti-PD-1 for oral cavity cancer. Documented time point: after neoadjuvant nivolumab, at surgical resection. Assay: immunoSEQ multiplex PCR; the TCRdb copy retains only in-frame clones and omits some. This repertoire shows around 65,000 clones, roughly nine tenths found once; its top ten account for roughly 2.9%. The source material was PBMCs, sampled after nivolumab (anti-PD-1) treatment. These receptors were taken from a person between 40 and 85 years old with oral cavity squamous cell carcinoma.

The chain couples TRBV10-1 to TRBJ2-2; D remains ambiguous. The CDR3 is 14 amino acids. Trimming pared 3 bases from V and 6 bases from J, leaving 11 bases between. The V gene's germline CDR1 is WNHNN and CDR2 SYGVQD (reference sequence). CDR3 in amino acids: CASSESPASGELFF. The CDR3 nucleotides are TGCGCCAGCAGTGAAAGTCCCGCCTCCGGGGAGCTGTTTTTT.

This clone appeared a single time. This chain uses TRBV7-8 with TRBJ2-7; D perhaps matches TRBD1 (5 bases). V was trimmed by 6 bases and J by 5 bases, leaving 20 bases between them. This CDR3 is built from 15 residues. Germline loops: CDR1 SGHVS, CDR2 FQNEAQ. CDR3 nucleotide sequence: TGTGCCAGCAGACCCCAGGGCCAGTTTGTGAACGAGCAGTACTTC. Its translation: CASRPQGQFVNEQYF.

CDR3 sequence (DNA): TGTGCCAGCAGCTTGGGCCAGGGCATCTCCTACAATGAGCAGTTCTTC. The encoded protein is CASSLGQGISYNEQFF. This rearrangement joins TRBV5-4 to TRBJ2-1; D might be TRBD1 (5 bases). Germline assignment: CDR1 SGHNT and CDR2 YYREEE (reference sequence). The CDR3 is made up of 16 amino acids. V lost 0 bases to trimming and J lost 0 bases, with 10 bases between them. The full variable domain, with the rest looked up from reference TRBV5-4 and TRBJ2-1, is ETGVTQSPTHLIKTRGQQVTLRCSSQSGHNTVSWYQQALGQGPQFIFQYYREEENGRGNFPPRFSGLQFPNYSSELNVNALELDDSALYLCASSLGQGISYNEQFFGPGTRLTVL.

This chain joins TRBV19 and TRBJ2-3; possibly TRBD2 for D (6 bases). CDR1 is LNHDA and CDR2 is SQIVND in the germline V gene (reference sequence). The CDR3 covers 16 residues. The V end lost 2 bases, the J end lost 1 base, and 13 bases lay between the germline ends. The CDR3 loop is CASSILISGGTDTQYF. CDR3 bases: TGTGCCAGTAGTATACTAATCTCGGGGGGCACAGATACGCAGTATTTT.

The rearrangement joins TRBV9 to TRBJ2-5; 9 nucleotides match TRBD2. The V segment lost 4 bases and the J segment 3 bases; nucleotides outside the gene matches: 13. Germline CDR1 reads SGDLS; CDR2 reads YYNGEE. This CDR3 is 17 amino acids long. This CDR3 is CASSLPRLAGREETQYF. The CDR3 region has the DNA TGTGCCAGCAGCTTACCGAGGCTAGCGGGGCGAGAAGAGACCCAGTACTTC.

The V and J genes are TRBV19 and TRBJ1-5; D may be TRBD1 (5 bases). Trimming took off 7 bases at V and 6 bases at J, with 19 bases between the two ends. Germline V gene sequence: CDR1 LNHDA, CDR2 SQIVND (reference sequence). The CDR3 is 15 amino acids. CDR3 nucleotides: TGTGCCAGTATGTCGGGGCGAGGGAACGCTCAGCCCCAGCATTTT. Encoded protein: CASMSGRGNAQPQHF. The full variable domain, completed using reference TRBV19 and TRBJ1-5, is DGGITQSPKYLFRKEGQNVTLSCEQNLNHDAMYWYRQDPGQGLRLIYYSQIVNDFQKGDIAEGYSVSREKKESFPLTVTSAQKNPTAFYLCASMSGRGNAQPQHFGDGTRLSIL.

This chain joins TRBV7-7 and TRBJ1-1; D gene unclear. V was shortened by 8 bases and J by 4 bases, with 14 bases between the two germline ends. Germline CDR1 and CDR2: SSHAT and FNYEAQ (reference sequence). The CDR3 is made up of 13 amino acids. The CDR3 loop reads CASRPVASTEAFF. The DNA for the CDR3 is TGTGCCAGCCGCCCCGTCGCGAGCACTGAAGCTTTCTTT.

The V and J genes are TRBV7-9 and TRBJ2-3, with D perhaps given as TRBD1 or TRBD2 (6 bases each). Germline lookup yields CDR1 SEHNR and CDR2 FQNEAQ (reference sequence). The CDR3 is made up of 16 amino acids. The V end lost 5 bases, the J end lost 5 bases, and 20 bases lay between the germline ends. This CDR3 reads CASSPEGSRGRDTQYF. The DNA for the CDR3 is TGTGCCAGCAGCCCAGAGGGTAGCCGGGGGCGAGATACGCAGTATTTT.

V usage is TRBV10-2 and J usage is TRBJ2-3; no reliable D call. Germline CDR1 WSHSY, CDR2 SAAADI. V was shortened by 6 bases and J by 5 bases, with 12 bases between the two germline ends. The CDR3 covers 13 residues. DNA of the CDR3: TGCGCCAGCAGGCCCCTGGGCTTAGATACGCAGTATTTT. The encoded protein is CASRPLGLDTQYF.

V gene TRBV29-1 combines with J gene TRBJ2-7; 8 bases fit TRBD1. The CDR3 runs to 15 residues. Germline values: CDR1 SQVTM, CDR2 ANQGSEA. The ends lost 4 bases at V and 1 base at J; junction bases unmatched: 9. The CDR3 bases are TGCAGCGTTGGTAGAAGGTACAGGGGGTCCTACGAGCAGTACTTC. Its translation is CSVGRRYRGSYEQYF.

This chain uses TRBV27 with TRBJ2-7, with D perhaps matching TRBD1 (6 bases). Trimming cost V 2 bases and J 6 bases, with 26 bases left between them. Germline V CDR1 and CDR2: MNHEY, SMNVEV (reference sequence). The CDR3 extends over 18 amino acids. CDR3 protein: CASSLGGRGSQLPAEQYF. CDR3 bases: TGTGCCAGCAGTTTAGGGGGCAGGGGTTCACAACTTCCCGCCGAGCAGTACTTC.

The chain joins TRBV12-5 to TRBJ2-3; 8 bases are shared with TRBD2. The CDR3 contains 15 residues. Germline assignment: CDR1 LGHNT and CDR2 FRNRAP. V lost 2 bases and J lost 5; bases outside the gene matches: 6. CDR3 coding DNA: TGTGCTAGTGGTTTGTTAGTAGCGGGACTAGATACGCAGTATTTT. It translates to CASGLLVAGLDTQYF.

This chain connects TRBV5-5 to TRBJ2-5; 10 positions match TRBD2. V lost 0 bases and J lost 1; bases outside the gene matches: 0. From germline, CDR1 is SGHKS and CDR2 YYEKEE (reference sequence). CDR3 size: 15 residues. In nucleotides, the CDR3 is TGTGCCAGCAGCTTGGTAGCGGGAGGCCAAGAGACCCAGTACTTC. As protein: CASSLVAGGQETQYF.

This clone was detected only once. The chain combines TRBV7-2 with TRBJ1-1; D ambiguous. V lost 4 bases, J lost 1 base, and 7 bases lay in between. The CDR3 runs to 13 residues. Germline CDR1 is SGHTA and CDR2 is FQGNSA. This CDR3 reads CASSYNPNTEAFF. Written as DNA, the CDR3 is TGTGCCAGCAGCTATAATCCGAACACTGAAGCTTTCTTT.

This clone was observed a handful of times. The chain employs TRBV23-1 and TRBJ1-5; TRBD1 matches 7 bases. Being an ORF, TRBV23-1 has a function that is uncertain. The CDR3 totals 14 residues. Trimming took 10 bases from V and 3 from J; bases not matched to a gene: 9. The CDR3 is CATVQGLANQPQHF. The CDR3 nucleotides are TGCGCCACGGTACAGGGGTTAGCCAATCAGCCCCAGCATTTT.